The rows below give T cell receptor beta chains drawn from one sample of a study of OX40 agonist ivuxolimab in advanced cancers. Profiled with immunoSEQ multiplex PCR; TCRdb holds only in-frame clones, not every one. The table records 90,000 or so clones, approximately 87% of them present only once. Sequences were derived from CD4+ or CD8+ T cells sorted from blood, sampled in a trial of the OX40 agonist ivuxolimab. Receptors originate from an adult with an advanced solid tumor such as melanoma, head and neck, liver or kidney cancer. Each CDR3 is given with its conserved first and last residue. D genes are given only for firm matches. Not every row has a clone size; where given, it reads once, few, many or a size class.

NA	NA	TRBV18	TRBJ1-1	TGTGCCAGCTCACCCGGGGGAACTCACACTGAAGCTTTCTTT	CASSPGGTHTEAFF
NA	NA	TRBV9	TRBJ1-3	TGTGCCAGCAGCGTAGAAGGAGGGACTGGAAACACCATATATTTT	CASSVEGGTGNTIYF
NA	TRBD1	TRBV9	TRBJ2-2	TGTGCCAGCAGCCTCCAGGGGGCAGTCGGGGAGCTGTTTTTT	CASSLQGAVGELFF
NA	NA	TRBV7-2	TRBJ2-7	TGTGCCAGCAGCCAGAGGATCCGGGACATATCCTACGAGGGGTACTTC	CASSQRIRDISYEGYF
NA	NA	TRBV5-1	TRBJ2-6	TGCGCCAGCAGCGGCGGGGCCTTACACTCTGGGGCCAACGTCCTGACTTTC	CASSGGALHSGANVLTF
NA	NA	TRBV30	TRBJ1-2	TGTGCCTGGAGTGTAGGGGGGACTTTGGGTTATGGCTACACCTTC	CAWSVGGTLGYGYTF
NA	NA	TRBV19	TRBJ2-5	TGTGCCAGTCGATTCCAAGAGACCCAGTACTTC	CASRFQETQYF
NA	TRBD2	TRBV7-2	TRBJ2-1	TGTGCCAGCAGCGTCCGACTAGCGGAGTACAATGAGCAGTTCTTC	CASSVRLAEYNEQFF
NA	TRBD1	TRBV7-3	TRBJ2-3	TGTGCCAGCAGCTTCCCGGGACAGGGAGGCGCAGATACGCAGTATTTT	CASSFPGQGGADTQYF
few	TRBD1	TRBV7-9	TRBJ1-4	TGTGCCAGCAGCCGGACAGGGGGGAACGAAAAACTGTTTTTT	CASSRTGGNEKLFF
NA	NA	TRBV23-1	TRBJ1-3	TGCGCCAGCAGTCAATATCCCCAGGCCGGGGGAGACTCTGGAAACACCATATATTTT	CASSQYPQAGGDSGNTIYF
NA	TRBD2	TRBV5-5	TRBJ2-1	TGTGCCAGCAGCCCACCTTATAGCGGGGGGCAATCCTACAATGAGCAGTTCTTC	CASSPPYSGGQSYNEQFF
NA	NA	TRBV2	TRBJ2-7	TGTGCCAGCAGTCTGGCAGGGGTCGAGCAGTACTTC	CASSLAGVEQYF
once	NA	TRBV9	TRBJ1-6	TGTGCCAGCAGCCCGAGTTCCAGGGGAGATTCACCCCTCCACTTT	CASSPSSRGDSPLHF
once	NA	TRBV9	TRBJ2-3	TGTGCCAGCAGCGTAGACATTAGCCCACCGGCAGATACGCAGTATTTT	CASSVDISPPADTQYF
once	NA	TRBV21-1	TRBJ1-5	TGTGCCTTTAGAGGGGGGAGGCCCCATAGCAATCAGCCCCAGCATTTT	CAFRGGRPHSNQPQHF
few	NA	TRBV30	TRBJ2-2	TGTGCCTGGAGTAGGCAGAACACCGGGGAGCTGTTTTTT	CAWSRQNTGELFF
NA	NA	TRBV25-1	TRBJ1-4	TGTGCCAGCAGTGAGGGTCTCAGGGGCGAAAAACTGTTTTTT	CASSEGLRGEKLFF
NA	NA	TRBV18	TRBJ1-1	TGTGCCAGCTCACCACGAGCGGAAGGAACTGAAGCTTTCTTT	CASSPRAEGTEAFF
NA	NA	TRBV2	TRBJ1-1	TGTGCCAGCAACTGGGACACCCTTTCGAACACTGAAGCTTTCTTT	CASNWDTLSNTEAFF
NA	NA	TRBV6-1	TRBJ2-2	TGTGCCAGCAGTGTGGTACAGGGTGGCACCGGGGAGCTGTTTTTT	CASSVVQGGTGELFF
NA	NA	TRBV7-9	TRBJ2-7	TGTGCCAGCAGCTCAAGGACAGAAGACTACGAGCAGTACTTC	CASSSRTEDYEQYF
NA	NA	TRBV7-9	TRBJ1-2	TGTGCCAGCAGCTTAGATGTCCGAAACTATGGCTACACCTTC	CASSLDVRNYGYTF
NA	NA	TRBV6-4	TRBJ1-1	TGTGCCAGCAGTCCGGACGGTGGCACTGAAGCTTTCTTT	CASSPDGGTEAFF
few	NA	TRBV11-2	TRBJ1-1	TGTGCCAGCAGGAGATCTCAGGTTACTGAAGCTTTCTTT	CASRRSQVTEAFF
once	NA	TRBV7-3	TRBJ2-5	TGTGCCAGCAGCTTAGCATGGCGAGGTAGCCCAGAGACCCAGTACTTC	CASSLAWRGSPETQYF
NA	NA	TRBV10-1	TRBJ2-7	TGCGCCAGCAGTGGGAGAACTAACTCCTACGAGCAGTACTTC	CASSGRTNSYEQYF
NA	NA	TRBV7-9	TRBJ2-7	TGTGCCAGCGGGGGGAGTTGGGCCTACGAGCAGTACTTC	CASGGSWAYEQYF
few	NA	TRBV13	TRBJ2-7	TGTGCCAGCAGCTTACAAACCTACGAGCAGTACTTC	CASSLQTYEQYF
NA	TRBD1	TRBV6-1	TRBJ1-4	TGTGCCAGCAGCTTCGGGACAGGGCTGAATGAAAAACTGTTTTTT	CASSFGTGLNEKLFF
NA	TRBD1	TRBV11-2	TRBJ2-7	TGTGCCAGCAGCTTACGAACAGGGGGCCACTACGAGCAGTACTTC	CASSLRTGGHYEQYF
NA	NA	TRBV5-1	TRBJ2-7	TGCGCCAGCAGCTTGGGCAGGGTATCCTACGAGCAGTACTTC	CASSLGRVSYEQYF
NA	TRBD1	TRBV11-2	TRBJ2-7	TGTGCCAGCAGTTTACTGGACAGGTTGCGGGACGAGCAGTACTTC	CASSLLDRLRDEQYF
NA	TRBD2	TRBV9	TRBJ2-7	TGTGCCAGCAGCCCTATAGCGGGTGGCGAGCAGTACTTC	CASSPIAGGEQYF
NA	NA	TRBV4-3	TRBJ2-2	TGCGCCAGCAGCCAGGACAGTTCGAACACCGGGGAGCTGTTTTTT	CASSQDSSNTGELFF
NA	NA	TRBV9	TRBJ1-1	TGTGCCAGCAGCGTAGGAAGCCGCCAGGGGACTGAAGCTTTCTTT	CASSVGSRQGTEAFF
NA	NA	TRBV6-6	TRBJ1-2	TGTGCCAGCAGTAAAACCCAGGGATCAATTTATGGCTACACCTTC	CASSKTQGSIYGYTF
NA	NA	TRBV29-1	TRBJ1-1	TGCAGCGTTGGGGGAGCGAACACTGAAGCTTTCTTT	CSVGGANTEAFF
NA	NA	TRBV21-1	TRBJ1-1	TGTGCCAGCAGCAAAAGGGACACTGAAGCTTTCTTT	CASSKRDTEAFF
NA	TRBD1	TRBV11-2	TRBJ2-1	TGTGCCAGCAGCTTAGTCGGGCAGGGGGCGCCCCATGAGCAGTTCTTC	CASSLVGQGAPHEQFF
once	NA	TRBV19	TRBJ1-1	TGTGCCAGTAGTATAGATGGGAGGGGCGCTGAAGCTTTCTTT	CASSIDGRGAEAFF
NA	TRBD2	TRBV5-4	TRBJ2-5	TGTGCCAGCAGGTCCGGACTAGGTGCGGAGACCCAGTACTTC	CASRSGLGAETQYF
NA	NA	TRBV7-2	TRBJ2-6	TGTGCCAGCAGCACACTAGCTGGGGCCAACGTCCTGACTTTC	CASSTLAGANVLTF
NA	NA	TRBV5-1	TRBJ1-2	TGCGCCAGCAGCTTGGAGGCGGACAGTTCCGCCTATGGCTACACCTTC	CASSLEADSSAYGYTF